These 16 T cell receptor beta chains share one sample of origin, sequenced in a study of siplizumab effects on memory and regulatory T cells. The method was immunoSEQ multiplex PCR; TCRdb's version includes in-frame clones alone and lacks a portion of them. The data contain about 100,000 clones, just over 90% of them singletons. Material: Tregs sorted from blood. The receptors derive from a human donor in good health.

This chain joins TRBV5-1 and TRBJ1-4, with 9 bases identical to TRBD1. Trimming cost V 4 bases and J 3 bases; bases outside gene matches: 4. This CDR3 is 15 amino acids long. Germline loops: CDR1 SGHRS, CDR2 YFSETQ. CDR3: CASSIGQGSNEKLFF. The CDR3 coding sequence is TGCGCCAGCAGCATCGGACAGGGGTCTAATGAAAAACTGTTTTTT.

The table lists this clone with a count of one. One end of the junction fails to match germline, which may point to a read error. The chain combines TRBV7-7 with TRBJ2-2, with TRBD1 identical over 7 bases. The V gene's germline CDR1 is SSHAT and CDR2 FNYEAQ (reference sequence). The CDR3 covers 19 residues. The CDR3 sequence: CASSCMGQWFLLNTGELFF. DNA for the CDR3: TGTGCTAGCAGCTGTATGGGACAGTGGTTCCTCTTGAACACCGGGGAGCTGTTTTTT.

V gene TRBV7-3 combines with J gene TRBJ2-1, with D perhaps TRBD2 (5 bases). Trimming took 4 bases from V and 7 from J, leaving 14 bases between them. This CDR3 contains 14 residues. Germline V gives CDR1 SGHTA, CDR2 FQGTGA. The CDR3, as DNA: TGTGCCAGCAGCTCCCGGCCCGGCGGGAATGAGCAGTTCTTC. It codes for CASSSRPGGNEQFF.

V and J are TRBV5-1 and TRBJ1-1; tentative D call: TRBD1 (5 bases). The germline V gene has CDR1 SGHRS and CDR2 YFSETQ. The CDR3 loop spans 14 amino acids. Between the trimmed V and J ends, which lost 0 bases and 2 bases, there was a span of 8 bases. The CDR3 nucleotides read TGCGCCAGCAGCTTGGTACAGGTTAACACTGAAGCTTTCTTT. Its translation: CASSLVQVNTEAFF.

The chain joins TRBV20-1 to TRBJ2-5; unclear D gene. Trimming pared 3 bases from V and 5 bases from J, leaving 4 bases between. Germline CDR1 DFQATT, CDR2 SNEGSKA (reference sequence). CDR3 length equals 10 residues. The CDR3 bases are TGCAGTGCTAGGCAGGAGACCCAGTACTTC. Residues: CSARQETQYF.

The V gene is TRBV7-8, the J gene TRBJ2-1; tentatively, D is TRBD2 (5 bases). Trimming pared 5 bases from V and 2 bases from J, leaving 16 bases between. Germline V lookup: CDR1 SGHVS, CDR2 FQNEAQ. This CDR3 has 16 residues. CDR3 residues: CASSRKVGGTYNEQFF. The CDR3 region has the DNA TGTGCCAGCAGCCGAAAAGTAGGAGGTACCTACAATGAGCAGTTCTTC.

The chain has TRBV10-1 and TRBJ2-3; perhaps TRBD2 as D (5 bases). The CDR3 is 15 amino acids. CDR1 is WNHNN and CDR2 is SYGVQD in the germline V gene (reference sequence). V lost 2 bases, J lost 5 bases, and 14 bases lay in between. Written as DNA, the CDR3 is TGCGCCAGCAGTGAGGGGGTAGGAGGAAGAGATACGCAGTATTTT. Its protein is CASSEGVGGRDTQYF.

Notes on this clone: The sample contains more than one DNA sequence encoding this CDR3. The chain employs TRBV5-1 and TRBJ2-1, with no clear D. The germline V gene encodes CDR1 SGHRS and CDR2 YFSETQ. V lost 0 bases and J lost 7, with 5 bases in between. The CDR3 sequence is 12 residues long. As DNA, the CDR3 is TGCGCCAGCAGCTTGGCCGGGAATGAGCAGTTCTTC. This encodes CASSLAGNEQFF.

V usage is TRBV11-3 and J usage is TRBJ2-2; 11 positions match TRBD2. Germline V gene data show CDR1 as SGHNT and CDR2 as YENEEA. The CDR3 runs 17 residues. V was clipped by 6 bases and J by 1 base; unmatched bases: 7. The CDR3: CASSLYSGRGNTGELFF. The CDR3 nucleotides are TGTGCCAGCAGTCTTTATAGCGGGAGGGGGAACACCGGGGAGCTGTTTTTT.

This chain connects TRBV9 to TRBJ2-1; the D is unclear. CDR1 is SGDLS, CDR2 YYNGEE, per germline. Trimming shortened V by 0 bases and J by 4 bases, and 5 bases separated the two germline ends. CDR3 length: 13 residues. The CDR3 region has the DNA TGTGCCAGCAGCGTAGAAGGTTACAATGAGCAGTTCTTC. This codes for CASSVEGYNEQFF.

The chain combines TRBV5-4 with TRBJ2-1, with 14 bases fitting TRBD2. There are 16 residues in the CDR3. Trimming cost V 5 bases and J 9 bases; bases outside gene matches: 10. CDR1 and CDR2 from the germline V gene are SGHNT and YYREEE (reference sequence). Written as DNA, the CDR3 is TGTGCCAGCAGATTACCGGGACTAGCGGGAGACAGTGAGCAGTTCTTC. It encodes CASRLPGLAGDSEQFF.

In this sample, this clone turned up a few times. The J gene is TRBJ1-2, the V gene TRBV19; a weak D match, TRBD1 (6 bases). This CDR3 spans 15 amino acids. Per the germline V gene, CDR1 is LNHDA and CDR2 is SQIVND (reference sequence). With 3 bases removed from V and 3 bases from J, the gap between germline ends came to 14 bases. Here the CDR3 DNA reads TGTGCCAGTAGTATTGGCCAGGGGCAGGACTATGGCTACACCTTC. This gives the protein CASSIGQGQDYGYTF.

V is TRBV18 and J is TRBJ1-1; D is uncertain. CDR1 KGHSH and CDR2 LQKENI come from the germline V gene. CDR3 length: 14 residues. The V end lost 0 bases, the J end lost 4 bases, and 9 bases lay between the germline ends. The CDR3 is CASSPPSTLTEAFF. For the CDR3, the DNA is TGTGCCAGCTCACCACCGTCGACCCTCACTGAAGCTTTCTTT.

This sequence joins TRBV10-1 and TRBJ2-1; 15 bases agree with TRBD2. CDR3 length: 16 residues. J gave up 9 bases and V 0 bases, and 3 bases lay outside the gene matches. CDR1 WNHNN and CDR2 SYGVQD come from the germline V gene (reference sequence). CDR3 nucleotides: TGCGCCAGCAGTGAGTCGGGACTAGCGGGAGGCAGTGAGCAGTTCTTC. Translating it yields CASSESGLAGGSEQFF.

This clone showed up just once. J is TRBJ2-1 and V is TRBV9, with 10 bases that match TRBD1. This CDR3 is 16 amino acids long. CDR1 and CDR2 (germline): SGDLS, YYNGEE. J gave up 9 bases and V 4 bases, and 13 bases lay outside the gene matches. The CDR3 region is CASSPFFGTGDPEQFF. DNA for the CDR3: TGTGCCAGCAGCCCTTTCTTTGGGACAGGGGATCCTGAGCAGTTCTTC.

This clone was seen just once. The genes are TRBV28 and TRBJ2-5; D might be TRBD1 (5 bases). V was pared by 2 bases and J by 0 bases, with 7 bases between. Germline values: CDR1 MDHEN, CDR2 SYDVKM. CDR3 length: 14 residues. CDR3 sequence (DNA): TGTGCCAGCAGTTTAAGGACATACCAAGAGACCCAGTACTTC. Translated, it gives CASSLRTYQETQYF.